The rows below give T cell receptor beta chains drawn from one sample of a study of cytomegalovirus exposure and HLA in healthy donors. TCRdb's copy holds only in-frame clones and misses some; the assay was immunoSEQ multiplex PCR. Here the sample spans approximately 170,000 clones, about 90% being singletons. The sequenced sample was PBMCs. Receptors originate from a woman between 18 and 30 years old in good health and CMV-seropositive. The CDR3 runs from the conserved cysteine through the conserved F or W. The D gene is left open where the match is weak. A row's size may be missing; if present it is once, few, many or a size class.

D	size	length	J	V	CDR3	DNA
NA	NA	15	TRBJ2-5	TRBV27	CASSQRRGRGETQYF	TGTGCCAGCAGTCAAAGAAGGGGGAGGGGAGAGACCCAGTACTTC
TRBD1	once	14	TRBJ1-2	TRBV28	CASSSGTGAYGYTF	TGTGCCAGCAGTTCCGGGACAGGGGCCTATGGCTACACCTTC
NA	once	13	TRBJ1-3	TRBV5-1	CASSSATGNTIYF	TGCGCCAGCAGCTCCGCGACTGGAAACACCATATATTTT
TRBD2	NA	16	TRBJ2-7	TRBV15	CATSRDMLAGAYEQYF	TGTGCCACCAGCAGAGATATGCTAGCGGGAGCCTACGAGCAGTACTTC
NA	NA	13	TRBJ2-5	TRBV19	CASSEGHGETQYF	TGTGCCAGTAGTGAGGGACACGGAGAGACCCAGTACTTC
NA	NA	17	TRBJ2-1	TRBV7-6	CASSPNSATFSYNEQFF	TGTGCCAGCAGCCCCAATAGCGCCACCTTCTCCTACAATGAGCAGTTCTTC
TRBD1	NA	15	TRBJ2-7	TRBV28	CASRKGGTGSYEQYF	TGTGCCAGCAGAAAAGGGGGGACAGGGTCCTACGAGCAGTACTTC
NA	NA	14	TRBJ1-2	TRBV11-2	CASSLGLGGGGYTF	TGTGCCAGCAGCTTAGGCCTTGGGGGGGGAGGCTACACCTTC
NA	NA	14	TRBJ1-1	TRBV2	CASKSQGLNTEAFF	TGTGCCAGCAAGTCTCAGGGCCTGAACACTGAAGCTTTCTTT
TRBD1	NA	13	TRBJ2-3	TRBV25-1	CASRGQHTDTQYF	TGTGCCAGCCGGGGACAGCACACAGATACGCAGTATTTT
TRBD2	NA	16	TRBJ2-5	TRBV7-9	CASSPTSGRQQETQYF	TGTGCCAGCAGCCCGACTAGCGGGAGACAGCAAGAGACCCAGTACTTC
NA	NA	11	TRBJ2-7	TRBV28	CASTYADEQYF	TGTGCCAGCACCTACGCGGACGAGCAGTACTTC
TRBD1	NA	12	TRBJ1-4	TRBV19	CASRDRVEKLFF	TGTGCCTCCAGGGACAGGGTCGAAAAACTGTTTTTT
TRBD1	NA	16	TRBJ2-3	TRBV4-2	CASSQDLPGGIDTQYF	TGTGCCAGCAGCCAAGACCTGCCAGGGGGCATAGATACGCAGTATTTT
TRBD1	NA	15	TRBJ2-7	TRBV6-5	CASSYNEGAPYEQYF	TGTGCCAGCAGTTACAACGAGGGGGCCCCCTACGAGCAGTACTTC
NA	NA	14	TRBJ2-5	TRBV9	CASSVDYFQETQYF	TGTGCCAGCAGCGTAGACTATTTCCAAGAGACCCAGTACTTC
NA	NA	12	TRBJ1-3	TRBV5-4	CASGTSGNTIYF	TGTGCCAGCGGCACCTCTGGAAACACCATATATTTT
TRBD2	NA	15	TRBJ2-3	TRBV4-3	CASSQDFGGTDTQYF	TGCGCCAGCAGCCAAGATTTCGGGGGGACAGATACGCAGTATTTT
NA	NA	16	TRBJ1-5	TRBV10-2	CASSDPRSESNQPQHF	TGCGCCAGCAGTGACCCGCGGTCGGAAAGCAATCAGCCCCAGCATTTT
NA	NA	13	TRBJ2-1	TRBV28	CASSLRLAYEQFF	TGTGCCAGCAGTTTAAGGCTAGCCTATGAGCAGTTCTTC
TRBD1	NA	14	TRBJ2-7	TRBV9	CASSVGDSSYEQYF	TGTGCCAGCAGCGTAGGGGACAGCTCCTACGAGCAGTACTTC
TRBD2	NA	18	TRBJ2-3	TRBV7-8	CASSPDGGLAGPTDTQYF	TGTGCCAGCAGCCCAGACGGAGGACTAGCGGGGCCCACAGATACGCAGTATTTT
NA	NA	15	TRBJ2-3	TRBV28	CASSSPGGITDTQYF	TGTGCCAGCAGTTCACCAGGGGGGATCACAGATACGCAGTATTTT
NA	NA	12	TRBJ1-2	TRBV30	CAWSKYEVPYTF	TGTGCCTGGAGCAAGTACGAGGTCCCCTACACCTTC
TRBD2	NA	15	TRBJ2-7	TRBV6-1	CASIRATGGPYEQYF	TGTGCCAGCATAAGGGCCACGGGGGGGCCCTACGAGCAGTACTTC
NA	NA	16	TRBJ2-3	TRBV4-2	CASSPVQVYGTDTQYF	TGTGCCAGCAGCCCCGTCCAGGTCTACGGCACAGATACGCAGTATTTT
TRBD1	NA	16	TRBJ2-7	TRBV6-1	CASSEDPTGVGLEQYF	TGTGCCAGCAGTGAAGACCCGACAGGGGTTGGACTCGAGCAGTACTTC
TRBD2	NA	17	TRBJ2-7	TRBV28	CASSLGPGGGSSYEQYF	TGTGCCAGCAGTTTAGGACCGGGGGGGGGTAGCTCCTACGAGCAGTACTTC
TRBD2	few	14	TRBJ2-7	TRBV27	CASSLAGDSYEQYF	TGTGCCAGCAGTCTAGCGGGAGATTCCTACGAGCAGTACTTC
TRBD2	NA	14	TRBJ2-1	TRBV28	CASRRLAGGNEQFF	TGTGCCAGCAGGAGACTAGCGGGGGGGAATGAGCAGTTCTTC
TRBD1	once	15	TRBJ1-5	TRBV6-5	CASSVDRGGNQPQHF	TGTGCCAGCAGTGTAGACAGGGGTGGCAATCAGCCCCAGCATTTT
TRBD1	NA	16	TRBJ2-1	TRBV11-3	CASSSGGTGAYNEQFF	TGTGCCAGCAGCTCTGGCGGGACAGGGGCATACAATGAGCAGTTCTTC
NA	NA	15	TRBJ1-3	TRBV5-4	CASSLSASSGNTIYF	TGTGCCAGCAGCTTGAGCGCCAGCTCTGGAAACACCATATATTTT
TRBD1	NA	15	TRBJ1-1	TRBV5-4	CASSWTGALNTEAFF	TGTGCCAGCAGCTGGACAGGGGCGCTGAACACTGAAGCTTTCTTT
NA	NA	13	TRBJ2-7	TRBV2	CASTAPGIYEQYF	TGTGCCAGCACCGCCCCGGGAATCTACGAGCAGTACTTC
NA	NA	13	TRBJ2-3	TRBV7-9	CASSLGNRDTQYF	TGTGCCAGCAGCTTAGGGAACAGGGATACGCAGTATTTT
TRBD1	once	16	TRBJ2-7	TRBV5-1	CASSLAPNRGAYEQYF	TGCGCCAGCAGCTTGGCCCCTAACAGGGGGGCCTACGAGCAGTACTTC
TRBD2	NA	17	TRBJ2-7	TRBV11-2	CASSFLAGAPNTEEQYF	TGTGCCAGCAGCTTTCTGGCGGGAGCCCCAAATACTGAAGAGCAGTACTTC
TRBD1	few	14	TRBJ1-1	TRBV10-3	CASSQGQGVTEAFF	TGTGCCAGCAGTCAGGGACAGGGGGTAACTGAAGCTTTCTTT
TRBD1	NA	16	TRBJ1-5	TRBV5-1	CASSPTGQGSNQPQHF	TGCGCCAGCAGCCCCACCGGACAGGGGAGCAATCAGCCCCAGCATTTT
NA	NA	13	TRBJ2-7	TRBV28	CASSSTVFYEQYF	TGTGCCAGCAGTTCGACAGTTTTCTACGAGCAGTACTTC
NA	NA	17	TRBJ1-6	TRBV21-1	CASSKALLRGHDSPLHF	TGTGCCAGCAGCAAAGCGCTTTTAAGGGGGCATGATTCACCCCTCCACTTT
NA	NA	17	TRBJ2-3	TRBV2	CASSDRQPGESTDTQYF	TGTGCCAGCAGTGACCGACAGCCGGGTGAATCCACAGATACGCAGTATTTT
NA	NA	13	TRBJ1-1	TRBV29-1	CSASLGVNTEAFF	TGCAGCGCAAGCCTAGGGGTGAACACTGAAGCTTTCTTT
NA	NA	14	TRBJ1-5	TRBV28	CASSLSTGFQPQHF	TGTGCCAGCAGTTTATCCACAGGTTTTCAGCCCCAGCATTTT
NA	once	16	TRBJ2-2	TRBV4-3	CASSQGVAGNTGELFF	TGCGCCAGCAGCCAAGGGGTGGCAGGAAACACCGGGGAGCTGTTTTTT
TRBD1	NA	15	TRBJ2-3	TRBV4-1	CASSQTGTGRETQYF	TGCGCCAGCAGCCAAACCGGGACAGGGCGCGAGACGCAGTATTTT
NA	NA	13	TRBJ2-1	TRBV11-3	CASSLVRGREQFF	TGTGCCAGCAGCTTAGTACGGGGTCGTGAGCAGTTCTTC
NA	once	12	TRBJ2-7	TRBV6-1	CASQGQLYEQYF	TGTGCCAGTCAGGGCCAGCTCTACGAGCAGTACTTC
TRBD1	NA	14	TRBJ1-5	TRBV5-4	CASSLQGANQPQHF	TGTGCCAGCAGCTTACAGGGGGCCAATCAGCCCCAGCATTTT